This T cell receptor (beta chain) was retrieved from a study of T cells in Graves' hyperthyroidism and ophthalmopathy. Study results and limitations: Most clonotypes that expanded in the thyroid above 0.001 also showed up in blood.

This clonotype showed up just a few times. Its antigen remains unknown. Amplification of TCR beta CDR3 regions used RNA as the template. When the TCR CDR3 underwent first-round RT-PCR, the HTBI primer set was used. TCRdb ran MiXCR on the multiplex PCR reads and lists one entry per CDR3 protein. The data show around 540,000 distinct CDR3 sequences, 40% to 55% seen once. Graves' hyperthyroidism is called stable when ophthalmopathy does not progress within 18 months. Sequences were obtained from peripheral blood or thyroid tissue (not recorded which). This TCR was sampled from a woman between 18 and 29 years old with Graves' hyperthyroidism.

This CDR3 is CASRAGGAEEDQYF. The CDR3 DNA is TGTGCCAGTAGGGCAGGGGGCGCAGAGGAGGACCAGTACTTC. The chain couples TRBV19 to TRBJ2-5; 8 bases line up with TRBD1. The germline V gene has CDR1 LNHDA and CDR2 SQIVND (reference sequence). Trimming took 6 bases from V and 10 from J; bases not matched to a gene: 13. The CDR3 loop spans 14 amino acids.